The 32 T cell receptor beta chains listed next were all sequenced from one sample in a study of blood T cell repertoires in COVID-19. Measured with immunoSEQ multiplex PCR; TCRdb has only the in-frame clones, and not every one. The sample consists of some 87,000 clones, around 81% of them appearing once. Sequences were obtained from peripheral blood. All receptors derive from a human donor in a cohort sampled during active COVID-19.

This chain links TRBV7-2 with TRBJ1-1; a possible D gene is TRBD1 (6 bases). V gave up 5 bases and J gave up 4 bases, with 11 bases separating them. In germline, CDR1 is SGHTA, CDR2 FQGNSA. The CDR3 is 13 residues long. DNA of the CDR3: TGTGCCAGCAGCCTAACAGGGTCCACTGAAGCTTTCTTT. Translating it yields CASSLTGSTEAFF. The full variable domain, rest sourced from reference TRBV7-2 and TRBJ1-1, is GAGVSQSPSNKVTEKGKDVELRCDPISGHTALYWYRQSLGQGLEFLIYFQGNSAPDKSGLPSDRFSAERTGGSVSTLTIQRTQQEDSAVYLCASSLTGSTEAFFGQGTRLTVV.

The rearrangement uses TRBV29-1 and TRBJ2-1, with D tentatively TRBD2 (6 bases). Trimming pared 4 bases from V and 2 bases from J, leaving 18 bases between. The CDR3 runs 16 residues. Germline V gene lookup returns CDR1 SQVTM and CDR2 ANQGSEA. The CDR3 protein is CSVVGREQGTYNEQFF. For the CDR3, the DNA is TGCAGCGTTGTAGGTCGGGAGCAGGGAACCTACAATGAGCAGTTCTTC.

This clone has more than one count but fewer than ten. The chain has TRBV30 and TRBJ2-7; 9 bases line up with TRBD1. V lost 0 bases, J lost 6 bases, and 6 bases stayed unmatched. Germline V lookup: CDR1 GTSNPN, CDR2 SVGIG (reference sequence). This CDR3 is built from 14 residues. The DNA for the CDR3 is TGTGCCTGGAGTGTAGCGGACAGGGGCGGCGAGCAGTACTTC. It encodes CAWSVADRGGEQYF.

This rearrangement joins TRBV29-1 to TRBJ1-1, with a tentative D call TRBD1 (5 bases). Trimming took 0 bases from V and 4 from J, leaving 15 bases between them. Germline CDR1 is SQVTM and CDR2 is ANQGSEA. This CDR3 spans 15 amino acids. The CDR3 DNA is TGCAGCGTTGAAGAGGGCTGGGGCGTGACCACTGAAGCTTTCTTT. As protein: CSVEEGWGVTTEAFF.

The chain uses TRBV9 and TRBJ2-3; 8 bases agree with TRBD2. Germline CDR1 and CDR2: SGDLS and YYNGEE. The CDR3 is 16 residues long. Trimming at V came to 3 bases and at J to 2 bases, leaving 8 bases not matched to a gene. CDR3 in amino acids: CASSAELAALTDTQYF. In nucleotides, the CDR3 is TGTGCCAGCAGCGCCGAACTAGCGGCCCTCACAGATACGCAGTATTTT.

The table lists this clone with many counts. The CDR3 sequence: CASSQVSMGTEAFF. The CDR3 DNA reads as TGCGCCAGCAGCCAAGTTAGTATGGGGACAGAAGCTTTCTTT. The chain recombines TRBV4-1 with TRBJ1-1, with D possibly matching TRBD1 (6 bases). Deletions cut 1 base from V and 8 bases from J, with 14 bases between. Germline V gene lookup returns CDR1 MGHRA and CDR2 YSYEKL. The CDR3 has 14 residues.

This clone came up once. V is TRBV9 and J is TRBJ2-2; D remains ambiguous. Trimming pared 0 bases from V and 4 bases from J, leaving 4 bases between. CDR1 and CDR2 (germline): SGDLS, YYNGEE. This CDR3 contains 13 residues. CDR3 in amino acids: CASSVVFTGELFF. In DNA form, the CDR3 reads TGTGCCAGCAGCGTAGTCTTCACCGGGGAGCTGTTTTTT.

The chain couples TRBV6-1 to TRBJ1-2, with TRBD1 matching 9 bases. V was clipped by 3 bases and J by 3 bases; unmatched bases: 5. CDR1 MNHNS and CDR2 SASEGT come from the germline V gene. CDR3 length: 15 amino acids. CDR3 amino acids: CASSDIQGADYGYTF. The CDR3 DNA reads as TGTGCCAGCAGTGATATACAGGGGGCCGACTATGGCTACACCTTC.

This sequence joins TRBV5-1 and TRBJ2-5; 8 bases match TRBD2. The CDR3 loop spans 14 amino acids. Germline-derived CDR1 and CDR2 are SGHRS and YFSETQ. V gave up 2 bases and J gave up 4 bases; unmatched junction bases: 4. This CDR3 is CASSFTSGAETQYF. CDR3 DNA: TGCGCCAGCAGCTTTACTAGCGGTGCAGAGACCCAGTACTTC.

The rearrangement uses TRBV27 and TRBJ2-2, with 10 bases aligning to TRBD2. The CDR3 contains 15 residues. V gave up 9 bases and J gave up 1 base; unmatched junction bases: 5. CDR1 is MNHEY and CDR2 is SMNVEV in the germline V gene (reference sequence). CDR3 sequence reads: CASSLAGMNTGELFF. CDR3 nucleotide sequence: TGTGCCAGTTCACTAGCGGGGATGAACACCGGGGAGCTGTTTTTT.

The V call is TRBV27, the J call TRBJ2-1, with D possibly TRBD1 on 5 matching bases. V gave up 4 bases and J gave up 8 bases, with 12 bases separating them. CDR1 and CDR2 (germline): MNHEY, SMNVEV (reference sequence). The CDR3 contains 13 residues. The CDR3 nucleotides read TGTGCCAGCAGTTCCAGGGAAACGGATGAGCAGTTCTTC. It specifies CASSSRETDEQFF.

The chain is built from TRBV3-1 (or the pseudogene TRBV3-2) and TRBJ2-1, with D possibly matching TRBD2 (6 bases). Germline values: CDR1 LGHDT, CDR2 YNNKEL (reference sequence). The CDR3 has 15 residues. The V end was cut by 4 bases, the J end by 9 bases, with 19 bases between. The CDR3 DNA follows: TGTGCCAGCAGCCCGCGTCCCGGGGGTGGCGTTGAGCAGTTCTTC. Translation: CASSPRPGGGVEQFF.

V and J are TRBV7-6 and TRBJ1-5, with D perhaps TRBD1 (5 bases). The CDR3 contains 16 residues. The germline V gene has CDR1 SGHVS and CDR2 FNYEAQ. V gave up 0 bases and J gave up 1 base, with 10 bases separating them. In DNA form, the CDR3 reads TGTGCCAGCAGCTTAGCTTCCGGGGGAAGCAATCAGCCCCAGCATTTT. It yields the protein CASSLASGGSNQPQHF.

There are a few counts of this clone. The chain recombines TRBV4-3 with TRBJ1-2, with a tentative D call TRBD1 (6 bases). Germline V gives CDR1 LGHNA, CDR2 YSLEER. The CDR3 spans 16 residues. Trimming shortened V by 2 bases and J by 3 bases, and 16 bases separated the two germline ends. The CDR3 bases are TGCGCCAGCAGCCAACGGGCAGGGGCGGCGGACTATGGCTACACCTTC. Residues: CASSQRAGAADYGYTF.

This clone has a handful of counts. V usage is TRBV6-6 and J usage is TRBJ1-2, with a weak D call TRBD1 (6 bases). In germline, CDR1 is MNHNY, CDR2 SVGAGI (reference sequence). This CDR3 has 16 amino acids. Trimming cost V 0 bases and J 7 bases, with 18 bases left between them. This chain's CDR3 is CASSYSTRGDKIGYTF. Written as DNA, the CDR3 is TGTGCCAGCAGTTACTCTACTAGAGGGGACAAGATTGGCTACACCTTC.

This clone occurred once. The chain combines TRBV18 with TRBJ1-3, with D unresolved. There are 16 residues in the CDR3. Germline V gene lookup returns CDR1 KGHSH and CDR2 LQKENI. Trimming shortened V by 0 bases and J by 4 bases, and 13 bases separated the two germline ends. The chain's CDR3 is CASSPPGTVVGNTIYF. CDR3 DNA sequence: TGTGCCAGCTCACCACCTGGCACCGTGGTAGGAAACACCATATATTTT.

This chain's CDR3 is CASSQEWMRRDSGTGELFF. CDR3 sequence (DNA): TGCGCCAGCAGCCAAGAATGGATGCGGCGGGACAGCGGCACCGGGGAGCTGTTTTTT. The J gene is TRBJ2-2, the V gene TRBV4-1; TRBD1 might be the D (7 bases). V shed 0 bases and J shed 4 bases, with 21 bases lying between them. The CDR3 spans 19 residues. Germline CDR1 MGHRA, CDR2 YSYEKL.

The V and J genes are TRBV5-4 and TRBJ2-7, with 7 bases that match TRBD1. The J segment lost 1 base and the V segment lost 2 bases, leaving 6 bases of the junction unmatched. Germline CDR1 reads SGHNT; CDR2 reads YYREEE (reference sequence). This CDR3 spans 15 amino acids. The CDR3 bases are TGTGCCAGCAGCTTAGACAGGGCTCCGTCCTACGAGCAGTACGTC. Protein product: CASSLDRAPSYEQYV.

The chain links TRBV9 to TRBJ2-7; D is uncertain. CDR1 SGDLS and CDR2 YYNGEE come from the germline V gene. V lost 0 bases, J lost 4 bases, and 8 bases lay in between. This CDR3 contains 13 residues. The CDR3 DNA is TGTGCCAGCAGCGTAGCGGGTAAATACGAGCAGTACTTC. The encoded protein is CASSVAGKYEQYF.

There are a few counts of this clone. The J gene is TRBJ1-1, the V gene TRBV2; tentative D call: TRBD1 (6 bases). The V and J ends lost 6 bases and 0 bases respectively, with 11 bases between them. CDR1 is SNHLY, CDR2 FYNNEI, per germline. The CDR3 totals 14 residues. CDR3 in amino acids: CASSPQGMNTEAFF. Written as DNA, the CDR3 is TGTGCCAGCAGCCCACAGGGAATGAACACTGAAGCTTTCTTT. Full variable domain (remainder filled in from reference TRBV2 and TRBJ1-1): EPEVTQTPSHQVTQMGQEVILRCVPISNHLYFYWYRQILGQKVEFLVSFYNNEISEKSEIFDDQFSVERPDGSNFTLKIRSTKLEDSAMYFCASSPQGMNTEAFFGQGTRLTVV.

V is TRBV25-1 and J is TRBJ1-4; 10 nucleotides match TRBD1. The CDR3 covers 13 residues. Germline CDR1 is MGHDK and CDR2 is SYGVNS. After removal of 10 bases from V and 8 bases from J, the junction contained 7 bases not matched to a gene. The CDR3 DNA sequence: TGTGCCACCAGACAGGGGGCTGGGGAAAAACTGTTTTTT. Its protein is CATRQGAGEKLFF.

The gene calls are TRBV6-5 and TRBJ2-1; D gene unclear. V shed 2 bases and J shed 7 bases, with 9 bases lying between them. Looked up from germline, CDR1 is MNHEY and CDR2 is SVGAGI. The CDR3 consists of 13 residues. CDR3 nucleotides: TGTGCCAGCAGTTACAGCGCCACAAATGAGCAGTTCTTC. Protein sequence: CASSYSATNEQFF.

The chain couples TRBV7-2 to TRBJ2-3; 7 bases align to TRBD2. The CDR3 covers 13 residues. Germline V gene lookup returns CDR1 SGHTA and CDR2 FQGNSA. Germline trimming cut 1 base from V and 9 bases from J; bases unmatched to any gene: 4. In DNA form, the CDR3 reads TGTGCCAGCAGCTTAGAAGGAGCGGGGACGCAGTATTTT. It translates to CASSLEGAGTQYF.

This clone was observed many times. The V call is TRBV7-6, the J call TRBJ2-1, with 15 bases fitting TRBD2. Per the germline V gene, CDR1 is SGHVS and CDR2 is FNYEAQ. This CDR3 spans 20 amino acids. The trim removed 2 bases at V and 3 bases at J, leaving 11 bases unmatched. CDR3 DNA sequence: TGTGCCAGCAGCTTATTCGTGGGACTAGCGGGAGGTAAGGGCTACAATGAGCAGTTCTTC. It yields the protein CASSLFVGLAGGKGYNEQFF.

The CDR3 region is CASSLVETTTDTQYF. The CDR3 DNA reads TGCGCCAGCAGCTTGGTTGAAACTACTACAGATACGCAGTATTTT. This chain connects TRBV5-1 to TRBJ2-3; the D is unclear. V lost 0 bases, J lost 3 bases, and 11 bases lay in between. CDR3 length equals 15 residues. Germline CDR1 reads SGHRS; CDR2 reads YFSETQ.

This clone was detected once. The genes are TRBV5-1 and TRBJ2-5; D may be TRBD1 (8 bases). The V and J ends lost 4 bases and 4 bases respectively, with 20 bases between them. Germline V gene sequence: CDR1 SGHRS, CDR2 YFSETQ. The CDR3 loop spans 16 amino acids. The CDR3 loop is CASSAGPTGEGETQYF. The CDR3 DNA reads as TGCGCCAGCAGCGCCGGACCGACAGGGGAGGGAGAGACCCAGTACTTC.

The rearrangement joins TRBV19 to TRBJ1-5, with no clear D. The CDR3 loop spans 13 amino acids. Germline V gene data show CDR1 as LNHDA and CDR2 as SQIVND (reference sequence). The V end lost 4 bases, the J end lost 5 bases, and 9 bases lay between the germline ends. The CDR3 DNA is TGTGCCAGTAGTAATTGGGGAGATCAGCCCCAGCATTTT. Protein product: CASSNWGDQPQHF.

The chain couples TRBV9 to TRBJ2-3, with D unresolved. V was cut by 0 bases and J by 3 bases, with 14 bases left in between. The germline V gene encodes CDR1 SGDLS and CDR2 YYNGEE. The CDR3 is made up of 16 amino acids. The CDR3 DNA sequence: TGTGCCAGCAGCGTAGTATCTAGTAGTTCTACAGATACGCAGTATTTT. Its protein is CASSVVSSSSTDTQYF.

In the case of this clone: The germline gene is not matched at one end of the junction; a read error may be the cause. The chain carries TRBV5-5 and TRBJ2-5; D is unclear. The CDR3 is 14 amino acids. The V gene's germline CDR1 is SGHKS and CDR2 YYEKEE (reference sequence). The DNA of the CDR3 is TGTGCCAGCAGTTTGGGCCAACTCCAAGAGACCCAGTACTTC. Translation: CASSLGQLQETQYF.

V gene TRBV4-1 combines with J gene TRBJ1-2, with 10 positions matching TRBD1. The germline V gene has CDR1 MGHRA and CDR2 YSYEKL. Trimming took 3 bases from V and 7 from J; bases not matched to a gene: 11. This CDR3 comprises 16 residues. This chain's CDR3 is CASSHTGTGVSAGYTF. Here the CDR3 DNA reads TGCGCCAGCAGCCATACCGGGACAGGGGTTTCCGCTGGCTACACCTTC.

This clone occurred once. The CDR3 sequence is CASSLRQGGAGDGYTF. In nucleotides, the CDR3 is TGCGCCAGCAGCTTGAGGCAGGGTGGGGCAGGGGATGGCTACACCTTC. The chain has TRBV5-1 and TRBJ1-2; D is possibly TRBD1 (6 bases). Germline V gives CDR1 SGHRS, CDR2 YFSETQ. Trimming took off 1 base at V and 6 bases at J, with 19 bases between the two ends. This CDR3 has 16 amino acids.

The chain carries TRBV5-1 and TRBJ2-7; 9 nucleotides align to TRBD2. Germline loops: CDR1 SGHRS, CDR2 YFSETQ. V lost 3 bases to trimming and J lost 6 bases; unmatched junction nucleotides: 10. There are 15 residues in the CDR3. The CDR3 DNA follows: TGCGCCAGCAGCTCTTACGTCGGGACTAGCACCGAGCAGTACTTC. This translates into CASSSYVGTSTEQYF.